This T cell receptor (beta chain) was profiled in a study of blood T cell repertoires in COVID-19. About the research overall: COVID-19 samples from acute and convalescent phases originated in the United States, Italy and Spain. PBMCs, B-cell-depleted T cells, or T cells provided the cDNA or gDNA that made up the material.

Original methodology: Quantification of nucleated cells was approximated via reference gene primer amplification. Profiling relied on immunoSEQ multiplex PCR, and the TCRdb table lists in-frame clones only, not all of them. The D gene and trimming were derived from the DNA, and the V and J assignments and clone size from that table. Among 110,000 to 150,000 clones listed, more than 85% were seen once. This CDR3 spans 16 amino acids. Germline assignment: CDR1 SNHLY and CDR2 FYNNEI. The ends lost 2 bases at V and 4 bases at J; junction bases unmatched: 4. The source of this sequence is a man aged 55-75 years with active or convalescent COVID-19. The chain couples TRBV2 to TRBJ1-4; 10 positions agree with TRBD1. Sample: peripheral blood. The CDR3 bases are TGTGCCAGCAGTGAAAGACAGGGGGCCGGTAATGAAAAACTGTTTTTT. As protein: CASSERQGAGNEKLFF.